These 22 T cell receptor beta chains came from one sample sequenced in a study of OX40 agonist ivuxolimab in advanced cancers. Some clones are missing from TCRdb's copy, which holds only in-frame ones; the method was immunoSEQ multiplex PCR. The sample carries some 34,000 clones, approximately 80% recorded once. The sequenced sample was CD4+ or CD8+ T cells sorted from blood, obtained in a trial of the OX40 agonist ivuxolimab. The receptors come from an adult with an advanced solid tumor such as melanoma, head and neck, liver or kidney cancer.

This chain uses TRBV7-3 with TRBJ2-1; 9 bases agree with TRBD1. CDR3 size: 15 residues. The V and J ends lost 8 bases and 4 bases, in that order; junction bases with no gene match: 9. CDR1 and CDR2 (germline): SGHTA, FQGTGA. The CDR3 bases are TGTGCCAGCTCGGAGGGGACAGGGTTTTACAATGAGCAGTTCTTC. Translated, it gives CASSEGTGFYNEQFF.

This clone was recorded once. This chain links TRBV14 with TRBJ2-1; 8 bases agree with TRBD1. The germline gives CDR1 SGHDN, CDR2 FVKESK. This CDR3 is 14 amino acids long. Trimming took 3 bases from V and 6 from J; bases not matched to a gene: 4. The CDR3 DNA reads TGTGCCAGCAGCCAGGACAGGGATCGCAATGAGCAGTTCTTC. Its protein is CASSQDRDRNEQFF. Combining the CDR3 with reference TRBV14 and TRBJ2-1 gives the whole variable domain EAGVTQFPSHSVIEKGQTVTLRCDPISGHDNLYWYRRVMGKEIKFLLHFVKESKQDESGMPNNRFLAERTGGTYSTLKVQPAELEDSGVYFCASSQDRDRNEQFFGPGTRLTVL.

This rearrangement joins TRBV4-1 to TRBJ2-7; TRBD2 aligns across 9 bases. The CDR3 spans 14 residues. Germline V gene sequence: CDR1 MGHRA, CDR2 YSYEKL. Trimming at V came to 4 bases and at J to 7 bases, leaving 8 bases not matched to a gene. CDR3 in amino acids: CASSRLAVGGEQYF. For the CDR3, the DNA is TGCGCCAGCAGCCGACTAGCGGTAGGAGGGGAGCAGTACTTC.

The rearrangement joins TRBV2 to TRBJ2-1; D is unclear. Germline V gives CDR1 SNHLY, CDR2 FYNNEI. The CDR3 extends over 11 amino acids. Trimming took off 4 bases at V and 10 bases at J, with 8 bases between the two ends. The CDR3 sequence: CASSGSGEQFF. CDR3 coding DNA: TGTGCCAGCAGTGGGTCCGGGGAGCAGTTCTTC.

The chain uses TRBV7-2 and TRBJ2-4, with 11 bases that match TRBD2. The CDR3 totals 15 residues. Trimming at V came to 1 base and at J to 8 bases, leaving 4 bases not matched to a gene. CDR1 and CDR2 from the germline V gene are SGHTA and FQGNSA. The CDR3 spells CASSLGLAGGHIQYF. The CDR3 DNA is TGTGCCAGCAGCTTAGGCCTAGCGGGGGGTCACATTCAGTACTTC. The full variable domain, rest sourced from reference TRBV7-2 and TRBJ2-4, is GAGVSQSPSNKVTEKGKDVELRCDPISGHTALYWYRQSLGQGLEFLIYFQGNSAPDKSGLPSDRFSAERTGGSVSTLTIQRTQQEDSAVYLCASSLGLAGGHIQYFGAGTRLSVL.

This rearrangement joins TRBV19 to TRBJ1-5; tentatively, D is TRBD1 (5 bases). Trimming pared 4 bases from V and 9 bases from J, leaving 19 bases between. CDR3 length: 15 residues. CDR1 is LNHDA and CDR2 is SQIVND in the germline V gene (reference sequence). The CDR3 sequence: CASSTPGTPRGPQHF. The CDR3 DNA follows: TGTGCCAGTAGTACCCCCGGGACCCCCCGGGGGCCCCAGCATTTT.

CDR3 in DNA: TGCGCCAGCAGTCAACTTCCCGGACAGCACCATCAGCCCCAGCATTTT. Translated, it gives CASSQLPGQHHQPQHF. The chain combines TRBV23-1 with TRBJ1-5; TRBD1 is a possible D gene (6 bases). TRBV23-1 is treated as an ORF (open reading frame) with a function not yet certain. The V gene lost 2 bases and the J gene lost 5 bases, with 16 bases spanning the gap. The CDR3 spans 16 residues.

V gene TRBV19 combines with J gene TRBJ2-1; D may match TRBD1 or TRBD2 (5 bases each). This CDR3 has 14 amino acids. Trimming removed 5 bases at V and 6 bases at J, with 14 bases between. Germline V gives CDR1 LNHDA, CDR2 SQIVND (reference sequence). Here the CDR3 reads CASSEPGRINEQFF. The CDR3 DNA sequence: TGTGCCAGTAGTGAGCCGGGACGGATCAATGAGCAGTTCTTC.

V and J are TRBV7-7 and TRBJ2-5; the D gene is possibly TRBD2 (6 bases). CDR1 and CDR2 (germline): SSHAT, FNYEAQ (reference sequence). The CDR3 loop spans 14 amino acids. Trimming cost V 2 bases and J 7 bases, with 14 bases left between them. CDR3 nucleotide sequence: TGTGCCAGCAGCTTACAGGGCGGGAAGGGGACCCAGTACTTC. The encoded protein is CASSLQGGKGTQYF.

This clone has a single count. A junction end diverges from the germline sequence, so it may reflect a read error. The V call is TRBV29-1, the J call TRBJ2-7, with a tentative D call TRBD2 (5 bases). The CDR3 is 14 residues long. CDR1 is SQVTM and CDR2 is ANQGSEA in the germline V gene. CDR3 sequence reads: CSVARTRGSFEQYF. CDR3 coding DNA: TGCAGCGTTGCCCGTACACGAGGGTCCTTCGAGCAGTACTTC.

This clone was detected only a few times. J is TRBJ2-3 and V is TRBV11-2; 12 bases align to TRBD1. This CDR3 comprises 17 residues. Germline V CDR1 and CDR2: SGHAT, FQNNGV. The V and J ends lost 1 base and 3 bases, in that order; junction bases with no gene match: 5. The CDR3 nucleotides are TGTGCCAGCAGCTTAGGTGGGACAGGGGGCAATACAGATACGCAGTATTTT. Amino acids: CASSLGGTGGNTDTQYF.

The CDR3 DNA sequence: TGTGCCTGGAGGCTAGGGCGGGGCGAGCAGTACTTC. Its translation: CAWRLGRGEQYF. V gene TRBV30 combines with J gene TRBJ2-7; D perhaps matches TRBD2 (6 bases). V lost 3 bases, J lost 6 bases, and 12 bases lay in between. Germline values: CDR1 GTSNPN, CDR2 SVGIG (reference sequence). The CDR3 has 12 residues.

This clone has just one count. J is TRBJ1-1 and V is TRBV28; D may be TRBD1 (5 bases). Germline V gene lookup returns CDR1 MDHEN and CDR2 SYDVKM. The CDR3 is 14 residues long. Deletions cut 5 bases from V and 1 base from J, with 11 bases between. Here the CDR3 reads CASSVGTGNTEAFF. CDR3 sequence (DNA): TGTGCCAGCAGTGTCGGGACGGGGAACACTGAAGCTTTCTTT.

The chain links TRBV7-6 to TRBJ2-1; no definite D call. V was cut by 0 bases and J by 6 bases, with 6 bases left in between. This CDR3 spans 13 amino acids. CDR1 SGHVS and CDR2 FNYEAQ come from the germline V gene. The CDR3 here is CASSLAVANEQFF. In DNA form, the CDR3 reads TGTGCCAGCAGCTTAGCGGTAGCCAATGAGCAGTTCTTC.

This clone is classed as medium-sized. This sequence joins TRBV11-2 and TRBJ2-7; D is ambiguous. V was shortened by 2 bases and J by 2 bases, with 19 bases between the two germline ends. The CDR3 sequence is 17 residues long. Germline lookup yields CDR1 SGHAT and CDR2 FQNNGV. DNA for the CDR3: TGTGCCAGCAGCTTACAACAGAGCCCATTGACACCCTACGAGCAGTACTTC. It translates to CASSLQQSPLTPYEQYF.

The chain recombines TRBV4-1 with TRBJ1-6; a possible D gene is TRBD1 (5 bases). Trimming stripped 3 bases from V and 10 bases from J, with 22 bases between. The germline CDR1 and CDR2 sequences are MGHRA and YSYEKL. The CDR3 contains 17 residues. The CDR3 nucleotides are TGCGCCAGCAGCCATGTCTGGCAGGGAATAGGAGAATCACCCCTCCACTTT. Translating gives CASSHVWQGIGESPLHF.

Judged by abundance, this clone is large (0.1 to 1%). The CDR3 region has the DNA TGTGCCAGCTCTAGAGCAGTTAGCAATCAGCCCCAGCATTTT. This encodes CASSRAVSNQPQHF. This chain connects TRBV28 to TRBJ1-5; D is undetermined. The length of the CDR3 is 14 residues. Germline V lookup: CDR1 MDHEN, CDR2 SYDVKM. V lost 8 bases and J lost 0, with 11 bases in between.

V usage is TRBV7-2 and J usage is TRBJ2-5; TRBD2 agrees at 8 bases. The germline V gene encodes CDR1 SGHTA and CDR2 FQGNSA. This CDR3 has 17 amino acids. V trimming: 7 bases; J trimming: 7 bases; junction bases outside the gene matches: 20. CDR3 sequence (DNA): TGTGCCAGCACGCCACAGCCTCCGGGACTAGGGGGGGGGACCCAGTACTTC. As protein: CASTPQPPGLGGGTQYF.

In the case of this clone: Other DNA sequences of this sample code for an identical CDR3. V gene TRBV5-1 combines with J gene TRBJ2-3; D might be TRBD1 (6 bases). This CDR3 contains 13 residues. CDR1 is SGHRS and CDR2 is YFSETQ in the germline V gene. The ends were cut back, 4 bases at V and 4 bases at J, with 10 bases in the middle. CDR3 in amino acids: CASSPTGSDTQYF. The CDR3 region has the DNA TGCGCCAGCAGCCCGACAGGCTCAGATACGCAGTATTTT. Filled out from reference TRBV5-1 and TRBJ2-3, the complete variable domain reads KAGVTQTPRYLIKTRGQQVTLSCSPISGHRSVSWYQQTPGQGLQFLFEYFSETQRNKGNFPGRFSGRQFSNSRSEMNVSTLELGDSALYLCASSPTGSDTQYFGPGTRLTVL.

The V gene is TRBV28, the J gene TRBJ1-6, with 7 bases lining up with TRBD1. Germline V CDR1 and CDR2: MDHEN, SYDVKM. The trim removed 3 bases at V and 8 bases at J, leaving 7 bases unmatched. This CDR3 spans 15 amino acids. CDR3: CASSFSGQPYSPLHF. The CDR3 region has the DNA TGTGCCAGCAGTTTCTCGGGACAGCCATATTCACCCCTCCACTTT.

The J gene is TRBJ2-3, the V gene TRBV5-1; 12 bases map to TRBD2. From germline, CDR1 is SGHRS and CDR2 YFSETQ. The CDR3 totals 18 residues. V lost 3 bases and J lost 5; bases outside the gene matches: 13. Here the CDR3 reads CASSSPRLAGALGDTQYF. CDR3 sequence (DNA): TGCGCCAGCAGCTCCCCTCGACTAGCGGGGGCCCTTGGAGATACGCAGTATTTT.

J is TRBJ2-7 and V is TRBV29-1, with 12 bases identical to TRBD2. The V gene's germline CDR1 is SQVTM and CDR2 ANQGSEA. With 7 bases clipped from V and 4 bases from J, the junction kept 5 bases outside the gene matches. This CDR3 has 13 amino acids. CDR3 loop: CSATTSGRYEQYF. The CDR3, as DNA: TGCAGCGCAACGACTAGCGGGAGATACGAGCAGTACTTC.